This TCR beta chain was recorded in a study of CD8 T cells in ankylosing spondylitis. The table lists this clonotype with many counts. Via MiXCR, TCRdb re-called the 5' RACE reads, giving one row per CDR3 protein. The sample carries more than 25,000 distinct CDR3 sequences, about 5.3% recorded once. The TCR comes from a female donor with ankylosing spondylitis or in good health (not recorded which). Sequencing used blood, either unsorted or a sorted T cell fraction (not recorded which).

The CDR3 loop is CASSNGPASYEQYF. The CDR3 nucleotides read TGTGCCAGCAGCAACGGGCCAGCCTCCTACGAGCAGTACTTC. V gene TRBV9 combines with J gene TRBJ2-7; D ambiguous. CDR3 size: 14 residues. Germline CDR1 and CDR2: SGDLS and YYNGEE. Trimming removed 4 bases at V and 0 bases at J, with 11 bases between.